These 29 T cell receptor beta chains share one sample of origin, sequenced in a study of human versus mouse CDR3 diversity and MHC coevolution. The protocol was immunoSEQ multiplex PCR, while the TCRdb copy is restricted to in-frame clones and leaves out a portion. The sample carries tens of thousands of clones, 93% recorded once. The material sequenced was naive CD4+ T cells from blood. Subset in this sample: CD45RO-negative CD62L-positive naive CD4 T cells. These receptors all stem from a person aged 30 to 69 in good health.

The chain couples TRBV6-5 to TRBJ2-7, with 7 bases aligning to TRBD1. Germline V gene data show CDR1 as MNHEY and CDR2 as SVGAGI. Unmatched junction bases numbered 8, after V lost 5 bases and J lost 4 bases. The CDR3 loop spans 14 amino acids. The CDR3 reads CASSQDRKTYEQYF. For the CDR3, the DNA is TGTGCCAGCAGTCAGGACAGGAAAACTTACGAGCAGTACTTC.

The chain employs TRBV4-3 and TRBJ2-3; possible D gene TRBD1, 5 bases. The CDR3 covers 14 residues. Germline V CDR1 and CDR2: LGHNA, YSLEER. V lost 0 bases to trimming and J lost 8 bases, with 12 bases between them. CDR3 sequence (DNA): TGCGCCAGCAGCCAAGAGTCAGGGTTGGGTACGCAGTATTTT. Encoded protein: CASSQESGLGTQYF.

This rearrangement joins TRBV18 to TRBJ2-1, with 14 bases matching TRBD2. The CDR3 is made up of 17 amino acids. The germline V gene has CDR1 KGHSH and CDR2 LQKENI. The ends lost 2 bases at V and 7 bases at J; junction bases unmatched: 7. The CDR3 loop reads CASSPGGRTSGRNEQFF. The CDR3 bases are TGTGCCAGCTCACCAGGGGGGAGGACTAGCGGGAGGAATGAGCAGTTCTTC.

This sequence joins TRBV9 and TRBJ1-1, with D possibly being TRBD1 (5 bases). This CDR3 contains 11 residues. Germline CDR1 reads SGDLS; CDR2 reads YYNGEE. The V end lost 4 bases, the J end lost 7 bases, and 8 bases lay between the germline ends. CDR3 sequence (DNA): TGTGCCAGCAGCCCCCAGGGTGAAGCTTTCTTT. Translation: CASSPQGEAFF.

The chain recombines TRBV4-2 with TRBJ2-2; 9 bases line up with TRBD2. With V trimmed by 4 bases and J by 5 bases, 5 bases remained unmatched. Germline lookup yields CDR1 LGHNA and CDR2 YNFKEQ. The CDR3 consists of 15 residues. CDR3 DNA sequence: TGTGCCAGCAGCCCCAGGACTAGCGAGACCGGGGAGCTGTTTTTT. Protein product: CASSPRTSETGELFF.

The gene calls are TRBV5-1 and TRBJ1-3; D gene uncertain. V shed 2 bases and J shed 2 bases, with 8 bases lying between them. CDR1 is SGHRS and CDR2 is YFSETQ in the germline V gene. The CDR3 extends over 14 amino acids. This chain's CDR3 is CASSFGDPGNTIYF. In nucleotides, the CDR3 is TGCGCCAGCAGCTTCGGGGATCCTGGAAACACCATATATTTT.

This chain uses TRBV28 with TRBJ2-7; TRBD1 matches 11 bases. Losses at the gene ends were 8 bases for V and 1 base for J; bases not matched to a gene: 10. This CDR3 region has 16 residues. Germline V gene sequence: CDR1 MDHEN, CDR2 SYDVKM. CDR3 sequence: CASPPSGTGGSYEQYF. The CDR3 DNA is TGTGCCAGCCCTCCTTCCGGGACAGGGGGATCCTACGAGCAGTACTTC.

This chain connects TRBV2 to TRBJ2-3, with D unclear. Germline V CDR1 and CDR2: SNHLY, FYNNEI. V shed 5 bases and J shed 6 bases, with 9 bases lying between them. CDR3 size: 12 residues. The CDR3 loop reads CASSQVADTQYF. In DNA form, the CDR3 reads TGTGCCAGCAGTCAGGTTGCGGATACGCAGTATTTT.

V usage is TRBV29-1 and J usage is TRBJ1-5; 8 bases agree with TRBD1. CDR3 size: 14 residues. Looked up from germline, CDR1 is SQVTM and CDR2 is ANQGSEA. Unmatched junction bases numbered 5, after V lost 5 bases and J lost 2 bases. DNA of the CDR3: TGCAGCGTTTCGACAGGGGCGGGCAATCAGCCCCAGCATTTT. It specifies CSVSTGAGNQPQHF.

This chain joins TRBV19 and TRBJ1-2; 10 positions match TRBD1. This CDR3 is built from 16 residues. Looked up from germline, CDR1 is LNHDA and CDR2 is SQIVND (reference sequence). J gave up 3 bases and V 5 bases, and 9 bases lay outside the gene matches. Here the CDR3 reads CASSFSGTGVYYGYTF. The CDR3 nucleotides read TGTGCCAGTAGTTTCTCCGGGACAGGGGTTTACTATGGCTACACCTTC. Based on the CDR3 plus reference TRBV19 and TRBJ1-2, the full variable domain is DGGITQSPKYLFRKEGQNVTLSCEQNLNHDAMYWYRQDPGQGLRLIYYSQIVNDFQKGDIAEGYSVSREKKESFPLTVTSAQKNPTAFYLCASSFSGTGVYYGYTFGSGTRLTVV.

This clone has just one count. The chain links TRBV30 to TRBJ1-2; 7 positions match TRBD1. This CDR3 spans 13 amino acids. Germline CDR1 and CDR2: GTSNPN and SVGIG (reference sequence). V shed 3 bases and J 4 bases; nucleotides not matched to a gene: 5. CDR3 bases: TGTGCCTGGAGCAGGGGGACAGCCTATGGCTACACCTTC. Translated, it gives CAWSRGTAYGYTF.

The chain couples TRBV30 to TRBJ2-3, with 7 bases fitting TRBD1. From germline, CDR1 is GTSNPN and CDR2 SVGIG (reference sequence). This CDR3 is built from 15 residues. V gave up 0 bases and J gave up 6 bases; unmatched junction bases: 9. The CDR3 region is CAWSVPQGIGDTQYF. CDR3 DNA sequence: TGTGCCTGGAGTGTGCCACAGGGGATTGGGGATACGCAGTATTTT. Variable domain in full (rest from reference TRBV30 and TRBJ2-3): SQTIHQWPATLVQPVGSPLSLECTVEGTSNPNLYWYRQAAGRGLQLLFYSVGIGQISSEVPQNLSASRPQDRQFILSSKKLLLSDSGFYLCAWSVPQGIGDTQYFGPGTRLTVL.

For the CDR3, the DNA is TGTGCCAGCAGCCGGGGGGGGTACTACGAGCAGTACTTC. Protein: CASSRGGYYEQYF. This chain connects TRBV7-2 to TRBJ2-5; 8 bases align to TRBD2. The J call may be incorrect, as the DNA end agrees better with TRBJ2-7. This CDR3 is built from 13 residues. Looked up from germline, CDR1 is SGHTA and CDR2 is FQGNSA.

The sample holds one count of this clone. The CDR3 region has the DNA TGTGCCAGCAGCTTACAGGGGAACACTGAAGCTTTCTTT. Translation: CASSLQGNTEAFF. The chain is built from TRBV7-2 and TRBJ1-1; possible D gene TRBD1, 5 bases. This CDR3 is built from 13 residues. V was pared by 2 bases and J by 1 base, with 5 bases between. The V gene's germline CDR1 is SGHTA and CDR2 FQGNSA. Looking up the rest from reference TRBV7-2 and TRBJ1-1 gives the full variable domain: GAGVSQSPSNKVTEKGKDVELRCDPISGHTALYWYRQSLGQGLEFLIYFQGNSAPDKSGLPSDRFSAERTGGSVSTLTIQRTQQEDSAVYLCASSLQGNTEAFFGQGTRLTVV.

This rearrangement joins TRBV30 to TRBJ1-2; 7 positions match TRBD1. Unmatched junction bases numbered 5, after V lost 2 bases and J lost 5 bases. Germline loops: CDR1 GTSNPN, CDR2 SVGIG (reference sequence). The length of the CDR3 is 13 residues. The CDR3 reads CAWSPGTVYGYTF. CDR3 DNA: TGTGCCTGGAGTCCCGGGACAGTTTATGGCTACACCTTC.

The chain uses TRBV19 and TRBJ2-3; D is unresolved. The CDR3 spans 17 residues. Germline assignment: CDR1 LNHDA and CDR2 SQIVND (reference sequence). V was trimmed by 1 base and J by 3 bases, leaving 17 bases between them. CDR3 sequence: CASSIGQVDGRTDTQYF. DNA of the CDR3: TGTGCCAGTAGTATAGGCCAGGTCGATGGTCGAACAGATACGCAGTATTTT.

V gene TRBV5-1 combines with J gene TRBJ2-7; 9 bases agree with TRBD1. The CDR3 is 14 amino acids. Germline trimming cut 9 bases from V and 5 bases from J; bases unmatched to any gene: 12. CDR1 SGHRS and CDR2 YFSETQ come from the germline V gene. The CDR3 sequence is CATATGTGTHEQYF. The CDR3 DNA reads TGCGCCACCGCCACCGGGACAGGGACCCACGAGCAGTACTTC.

The chain uses TRBV5-6 and TRBJ1-1; perhaps TRBD1 as D (5 bases). CDR1 and CDR2 from the germline V gene are SGHDT and YYEEEE. The CDR3 covers 15 residues. V lost 4 bases and J lost 3, with 16 bases in between. CDR3 in DNA: TGTGCCAGCAGCATACCTAAGGGGCTGTACACTGAAGCTTTCTTT. This translates into CASSIPKGLYTEAFF.

The chain recombines TRBV5-1 with TRBJ1-5, with 7 nucleotides matching TRBD1. The CDR3 is 14 residues long. Germline V gene sequence: CDR1 SGHRS, CDR2 YFSETQ. V gave up 4 bases and J gave up 4 bases; unmatched junction bases: 5. CDR3 nucleotide sequence: TGCGCCAGCAGCGAAGGGGGCCGGAATCAGCCCCAGCATTTT. Amino acids: CASSEGGRNQPQHF. Full variable domain (outside the CDR3, taken from reference TRBV5-1 and TRBJ1-5): KAGVTQTPRYLIKTRGQQVTLSCSPISGHRSVSWYQQTPGQGLQFLFEYFSETQRNKGNFPGRFSGRQFSNSRSEMNVSTLELGDSALYLCASSEGGRNQPQHFGDGTRLSIL.

The genes are TRBV7-3 and TRBJ1-6; D not certain. V was shortened by 2 bases and J by 7 bases, with 12 bases between the two germline ends. This CDR3 is 15 amino acids long. Germline V CDR1 and CDR2: SGHTA, FQGTGA. The CDR3 is CASSLDSGSNSPLHF. The CDR3 nucleotides read TGTGCCAGCAGCTTAGATTCAGGATCGAATTCACCCCTCCACTTT.

This chain links TRBV4-2 with TRBJ2-1; 9 nucleotides match TRBD2. V was clipped by 3 bases and J by 0 bases; unmatched bases: 3. CDR3 length: 16 amino acids. Germline loops: CDR1 LGHNA, CDR2 YNFKEQ. CDR3 DNA: TGTGCCAGCAGCCACCTAGCGGGGAGCTCCTACAATGAGCAGTTCTTC. Translating it yields CASSHLAGSSYNEQFF.

The CDR3 region is CASRGQGPTEAFF. CDR3 sequence (DNA): TGTGCCAGCCGGGGACAGGGGCCCACTGAAGCTTTCTTT. J is TRBJ1-1 and V is TRBV18; TRBD1 matches 10 bases. The germline V gene has CDR1 KGHSH and CDR2 LQKENI. The CDR3 consists of 13 residues. Trimming took 8 bases from V and 4 from J; bases not matched to a gene: 4.

The chain uses TRBV10-3 and TRBJ2-7; D might be TRBD2 (7 bases). Germline V lookup: CDR1 ENHRY, CDR2 SYGVKD. The CDR3 loop spans 15 amino acids. V lost 4 bases, J lost 2 bases, and 15 bases lay in between. CDR3 nucleotide sequence: TGTGCCATCAGTGGCTTGGTCGGGGGGCCCTACGAGCAGTACTTC. This sequence encodes CAISGLVGGPYEQYF.

The chain uses TRBV25-1 and TRBJ2-3; D not certain. V was shortened by 2 bases and J by 2 bases, with 8 bases between the two germline ends. CDR3 length: 14 amino acids. CDR1 and CDR2 (germline): MGHDK, SYGVNS. CDR3 in DNA: TGTGCCAGCAGTGAAGCGGCTTTCACAGATACGCAGTATTTT. Residues: CASSEAAFTDTQYF.

V gene TRBV4-1 combines with J gene TRBJ2-7, with TRBD1 identical over 10 bases. V shed 3 bases, J shed 2 bases, and the junction held 10 bases outside the gene matches. The CDR3 contains 17 residues. The germline V gene encodes CDR1 MGHRA and CDR2 YSYEKL. The CDR3 DNA follows: TGCGCCAGCAGCCAGTGGCCCGGGGACAGGGGACCCTACGAGCAGTACTTC. This sequence encodes CASSQWPGDRGPYEQYF.

The chain employs TRBV11-2 and TRBJ2-1; 10 bases line up with TRBD2. The junction had 4 bases not matched to a gene; V was cut back by 1 base and J by 4 bases. Germline CDR1 and CDR2: SGHAT and FQNNGV. The CDR3 loop spans 16 amino acids. CDR3 region: CASSLVAGGLYNEQFF. DNA for the CDR3: TGTGCCAGCAGCTTAGTAGCGGGAGGTCTATACAATGAGCAGTTCTTC.

CDR3 protein: CASSALDRDLQGYTF. The DNA of the CDR3 is TGTGCCAGCAGCGCGCTAGACAGGGACCTTCAGGGCTACACCTTC. The rearrangement joins TRBV5-6 to TRBJ1-2; 7 nucleotides line up with TRBD1. The V segment lost 4 bases and the J segment 8 bases; nucleotides outside the gene matches: 14. The germline V gene encodes CDR1 SGHDT and CDR2 YYEEEE. The CDR3 contains 15 residues. Based on the CDR3 plus reference TRBV5-6 and TRBJ1-2, the full variable domain is DAGVTQSPTHLIKTRGQQVTLRCSPKSGHDTVSWYQQALGQGPQFIFQYYEEEERQRGNFPDRFSGHQFPNYSSELNVNALLLGDSALYLCASSALDRDLQGYTFGSGTRLTVV.

The gene calls are TRBV11-2 and TRBJ2-7; 10 bases match TRBD2. The CDR3 contains 15 residues. Per germline, CDR1 SGHAT and CDR2 FQNNGV. V trimming: 5 bases; J trimming: 2 bases; junction bases outside the gene matches: 6. This CDR3 is CASSPGLAVTYEQYF. CDR3 bases: TGTGCCAGCAGCCCAGGACTAGCGGTTACCTACGAGCAGTACTTC.

This chain uses TRBV7-9 with TRBJ1-1; 10 bases are shared with TRBD1. J was trimmed by 1 base and V by 4 bases; bases with no gene match: 9. The CDR3 covers 17 residues. CDR1 and CDR2 (germline): SEHNR, FQNEAQ (reference sequence). CDR3 region: CASSSLGGTGENTEAFF. In nucleotides, the CDR3 is TGTGCCAGCAGCTCCCTTGGCGGGACAGGGGAGAACACTGAAGCTTTCTTT.